This T cell receptor (beta chain) was documented in a study of blood T cell repertoires in COVID-19 (dated by TCRdb to 2020 to 2022). As for the study more broadly: Samples covering the acute and convalescent phases of COVID-19 were provided by collaborators in the United States, Italy and Spain. The prospective study material was composed of cDNA or gDNA derived from T cells, B-cell-depleted T cells, or PBMCs. Subjects who had been exposed to COVID-19, were actively infected with it, or had recovered from it provided the deeply sampled blood TCRbeta repertoires that made up the dataset. The repertoires were released in a freely available public database intended as a resource for research on the immune response to SARS-CoV-2. The samples were drawn from the first 160 participants of the ongoing ImmuneRACE study and from over 950 subjects provided by 6 global collaborators. The sample metadata nearly always contained a de-identified subject ID, COVID-19 status, age in years and sex. HLA class I and class II types, where available, came from metadata supplied by the sample provider rather than from assay-based typing.

Comment on this clone: There is no known antigen for this receptor. Per-base quality was not reported, and no clone a single base away is much larger than it.

TCRbeta CDR3 regions were amplified from genomic DNA using the immunoSEQ Assay, a bias-controlled multiplex PCR. Per the authors' processing: The number of nucleated cells in each sample was estimated from the amplification of reference gene primers within the assay. To quantify the absolute abundance of each unique TCRbeta CDR3 rearrangement, sequence reads were collapsed and filtered. For each sample, productive Simpson clonality was calculated by taking the square root of Simpson's diversity index across productive rearrangements. In TCRdb, the immuneACCESS table is reduced to in-frame sequences with V and J assigned. These tables do not hold every clone; where another copy was compared, an unresolved V gene accounts for under half, and the others remain unexplained. V and J calls and clone size are as listed in that table; D and trimming were resolved from the DNA. In all, the sample holds about 430,000 clones, and over 75% of those were seen once. In total, the top ten clones hold approximately 1.5% of the sample.

The paper as a whole reports these results and caveats: Clinical and demographic metadata were provided uncurated, with the amount varying by source and participant.

CDR1 and CDR2, per the germline V gene, are SGHTA and FQGNSA. V lost 4 bases and J lost 4 bases; the stretch between them is 11 bases long. The CDR3 holds 14 amino acids from the cysteine to the phenylalanine. The kept DNA is CDR3 alone, 42 bases in frame from the first base. Participants in the prospective study were enrolled through a virtual design, were aged roughly 18 to 100 years, and lived in 24 United States geographic areas. In the prospective study, cohorts were assigned on the basis of participant-reported clinical history obtained from a screening survey and a study questionnaire. Exposed participants had been in contact, within 2 weeks of entering the study, with a person who had a PCR-confirmed or clinician-diagnosed case of COVID-19. Each participant in the prospective study had whole blood, serum and a nasopharyngeal or oropharyngeal swab collected by mobile phlebotomists. Participants in the prospective study had the option to provide additional blood draws and questionnaires over a 2-month period. Blood samples from the prospective study were shipped frozen or at room temperature prior to DNA extraction.

The rearranged segments are TRBV7-2 and TRBJ2-1; the D segment could be TRBD2, given 5 matching bases. The origin of this receptor is a woman aged 18-29 years who had been exposed to COVID-19. The sequenced material came from PBMCs or T cells enriched from blood (not recorded which). The nucleotide sequence reads as follows: TGTGCCAGCAGCTACCGGACGGGATACAATGAGCAGTTCTTC. Its protein reads: CASSYRTGYNEQFF.